The clone carrying this T cell receptor (beta chain) was detected many times. The CDR3 contains 13 residues. CDR1 is KGHSH and CDR2 is LQKENI in the germline V gene. V lost 3 bases and J 1 base, leaving 6 bases between the germline ends. A library of TCRbeta sequences, prepared with unique molecular identifiers, was generated. TCRdb fed the PCR reads into MiXCR, producing one record per CDR3 protein. The sample holds roughly 200,000 distinct CDR3 sequences, approximately 11% seen once. This record belongs to a study of T-cell reconstitution after alpha-beta-depleted transplantation in children. The sequence derives from a child less than two years old with acute myeloid leukemia, due to receive a stem cell transplant. J is TRBJ1-1 and V is TRBV18; D call uncertain. The specimen was PBMCs, collected before TCRalphabeta/CD19-depleted stem cell transplant. The CDR3 protein is CASSPGGNTEAFF. The CDR3, as DNA: TGTGCCAGCTCACCTGGCGGGAACACTGAAGCTTTCTTT. Drawing the rest from reference TRBV18 and TRBJ1-1, the complete variable domain is NAGVMQNPRHLVRRRGQEARLRCSPMKGHSHVYWYRQLPEEGLKFMVYLQKENIIDESGMPKERFSAEFPKEGPSILRIQQVVRGDSAAYFCASSPGGNTEAFFGQGTRLTVV.